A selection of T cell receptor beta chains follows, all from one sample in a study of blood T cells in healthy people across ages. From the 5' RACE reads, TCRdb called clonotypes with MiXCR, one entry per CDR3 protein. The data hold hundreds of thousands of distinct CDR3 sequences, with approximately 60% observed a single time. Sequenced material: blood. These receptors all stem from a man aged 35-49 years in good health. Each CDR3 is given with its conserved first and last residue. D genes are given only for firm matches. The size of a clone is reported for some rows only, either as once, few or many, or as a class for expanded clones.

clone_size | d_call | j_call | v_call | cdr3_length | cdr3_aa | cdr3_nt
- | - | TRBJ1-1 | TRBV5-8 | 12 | CASTLPPTEAFF | TGTGCCAGCACCCTACCTCCCACTGAAGCTTTCTTT
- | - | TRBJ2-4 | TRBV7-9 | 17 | CASSAGSLGIAKNIQYF | TGTGCCAGCAGCGCGGGATCCCTCGGAATAGCCAAAAACATTCAGTACTTC
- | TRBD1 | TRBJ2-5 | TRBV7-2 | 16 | CASSLVGTGTGETQYF | TGTGCCAGCAGCTTAGTCGGGACAGGGACTGGAGAGACCCAGTACTTC
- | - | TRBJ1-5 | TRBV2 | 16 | CASSEMTGRPNQPQHF | TGTGCCAGCAGTGAAATGACAGGACGCCCCAATCAGCCCCAGCATTTT
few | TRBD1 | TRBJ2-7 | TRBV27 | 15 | CASSFGPGGAYEQYF | TGTGCCAGCAGTTTTGGGCCAGGGGGCGCGTACGAGCAGTACTTC
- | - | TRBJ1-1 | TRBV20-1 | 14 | CSARGRNLNTEAFF | TGCAGTGCTAGAGGCAGGAATTTGAACACTGAAGCTTTCTTT
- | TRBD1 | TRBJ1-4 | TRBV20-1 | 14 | CSARGQGINGKLFF | TGCAGTGCTAGGGGACAGGGGATTAATGGAAAACTGTTTTTT
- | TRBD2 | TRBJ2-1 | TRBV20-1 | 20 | CSARDLGIGAGGGLNDEQFF | TGCAGTGCTAGAGATTTGGGGATCGGAGCGGGAGGGGGATTGAACGATGAGCAGTTCTTC
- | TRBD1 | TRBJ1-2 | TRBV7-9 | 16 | CASSVGTAELYYGYTF | TGTGCCAGCAGCGTCGGGACAGCCGAACTGTACTATGGCTACACCTTC
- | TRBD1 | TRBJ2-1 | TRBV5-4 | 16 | CASSPEGGTGSNEQFF | TGTGCCAGCAGCCCTGAGGGTGGGACAGGCTCGAATGAGCAGTTCTTC
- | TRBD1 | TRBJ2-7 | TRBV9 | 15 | CASSDVGQGAQEQYF | TGTGCCAGCAGCGACGTGGGACAGGGGGCGCAGGAGCAGTACTTC
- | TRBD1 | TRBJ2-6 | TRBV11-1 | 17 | CASSNGQGIYGANVLTF | TGTGCCAGCAGCAACGGACAGGGAATTTATGGGGCCAACGTCCTGACTTTC
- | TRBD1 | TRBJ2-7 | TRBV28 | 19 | CASSLDSPRGQGPFYEQYF | TGTGCCAGCAGTTTAGATTCCCCGAGGGGACAGGGACCCTTCTACGAGCAGTACTTC
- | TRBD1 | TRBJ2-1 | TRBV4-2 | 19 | CASSQALTTGDGVYNEQFF | TGTGCCAGCAGCCAAGCCCTAACGACAGGGGATGGGGTCTACAATGAGCAGTTCTTC
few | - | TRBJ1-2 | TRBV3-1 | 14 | CASSHCRDPYGYTF | TGTGCCAGCAGCCATTGTCGGGATCCCTATGGCTACACCTTC
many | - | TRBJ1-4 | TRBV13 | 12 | CASSFPNEKLFF | TGTGCCAGCAGCTTTCCTAATGAAAAACTGTTTTTT
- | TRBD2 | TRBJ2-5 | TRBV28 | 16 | CASSPTSGSGRETQYF | TGTGCCAGCAGTCCGACTAGCGGGAGTGGTCGAGAGACCCAGTACTTC
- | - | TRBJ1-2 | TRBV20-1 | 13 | CSARAVTQYGYTF | TGCAGTGCTAGAGCGGTCACTCAATATGGCTACACCTTC
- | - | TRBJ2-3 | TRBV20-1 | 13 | CSAEATRTDTQYF | TGCAGTGCTGAAGCAACGCGCACAGATACGCAGTATTTT
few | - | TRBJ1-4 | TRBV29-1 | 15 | CSVLLEGVQGEKLFF | TGCAGCGTCCTCTTGGAGGGAGTACAAGGGGAGAAACTGTTTTTT
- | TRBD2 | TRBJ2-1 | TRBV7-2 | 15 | CASSFLAGGPNEQFF | TGTGCCAGCAGCTTTCTAGCGGGGGGGCCAAATGAGCAGTTCTTC
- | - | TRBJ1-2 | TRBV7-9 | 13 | CASSLVVGYGYTF | TGTGCCAGCAGCTTAGTTGTCGGGTATGGCTACACCTTC
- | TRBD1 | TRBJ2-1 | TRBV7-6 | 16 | CASSLPLGGQANEQFF | TGTGCCAGCAGCTTACCACTAGGAGGACAGGCCAATGAGCAGTTCTTC
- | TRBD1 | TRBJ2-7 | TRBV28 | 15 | CASSWDRGERDEQYF | TGTGCCAGCAGCTGGGACAGGGGCGAAAGAGACGAGCAGTACTTC
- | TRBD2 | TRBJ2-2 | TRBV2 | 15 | CASSGGGAYTGELFF | TGTGCCAGCAGTGGCGGGGGGGCTTACACCGGGGAGCTGTTTTTT
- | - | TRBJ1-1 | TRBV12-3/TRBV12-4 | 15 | CASSLRSWGNTEAFF | TGTGCCAGCAGTTTACGGTCGTGGGGGAACACTGAAGCTTTCTTT
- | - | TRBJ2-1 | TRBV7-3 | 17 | CASSFGTQNPPHNEQFF | TGTGCCAGCAGCTTCGGGACTCAGAACCCGCCTCACAATGAGCAGTTCTTC
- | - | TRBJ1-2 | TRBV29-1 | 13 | CSVEGTELGGYTF | TGCAGCGTTGAAGGGACAGAACTTGGGGGCTACACCTTC
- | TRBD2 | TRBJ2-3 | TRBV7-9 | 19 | CASSLPKDLSGPPTDTQYF | TGTGCCAGCAGCTTGCCGAAAGACCTTAGCGGGCCCCCCACAGATACGCAGTATTTT